These 31 T cell receptor beta chains originate from one sample sequenced in a study of blood T cell repertoires in COVID-19. The method was immunoSEQ multiplex PCR; TCRdb's version includes in-frame clones alone and lacks a portion of them. Of over 250,000 clones listed, 80% to 90% are singletons. The sequencing input was peripheral blood. These TCRs come from a woman aged 65 to 85 with acute or convalescent COVID-19.

V and J are TRBV28 and TRBJ1-6, with 8 bases identical to TRBD1. This CDR3 is 15 amino acids long. V lost 2 bases, J lost 9 bases, and 6 bases stayed unmatched. Germline V CDR1 and CDR2: MDHEN, SYDVKM. The CDR3 protein is CASSLATGAGSPLHF. The CDR3 DNA reads as TGTGCCAGCAGTTTAGCGACAGGGGCGGGTTCACCCCTCCACTTT. Full variable domain (outside the CDR3, taken from reference TRBV28 and TRBJ1-6): DVKVTQSSRYLVKRTGEKVFLECVQDMDHENMFWYRQDPGLGLRLIYFSYDVKMKEKGDIPEGYSVSREKKERFSLILESASTNQTSMYLCASSLATGAGSPLHFGNGTRLTVT.

The rearrangement joins TRBV5-1 to TRBJ1-2; TRBD1 matches at 7 bases. The trim removed 3 bases at V and 3 bases at J, leaving 5 bases unmatched. CDR1 and CDR2 (germline): SGHRS, YFSETQ. There are 14 residues in the CDR3. The CDR3 sequence is CASSSKGQDYGYTF. The CDR3 region has the DNA TGCGCCAGCAGCTCAAAAGGACAGGACTATGGCTACACCTTC.

This clone has just one count. The V call is TRBV10-3, the J call TRBJ1-2; TRBD1 aligns across 7 bases. The V gene's germline CDR1 is ENHRY and CDR2 SYGVKD. V shed 10 bases and J 0 bases; nucleotides not matched to a gene: 2. The CDR3 loop spans 12 amino acids. The CDR3 nucleotides are TGTGCCAGCGGGACAGCTAACTATGGCTACACCTTC. It yields the protein CASGTANYGYTF.

This chain joins TRBV6-6 and TRBJ1-4; no clear D gene. V gave up 2 bases and J gave up 5 bases, with 6 bases separating them. The CDR3 covers 13 residues. Germline assignment: CDR1 MNHNY and CDR2 SVGAGI (reference sequence). The CDR3 here is CASSYEGNEKLFF. CDR3 nucleotide sequence: TGTGCCAGCAGTTACGAGGGAAATGAAAAACTGTTTTTT.

The V call is TRBV5-4, the J call TRBJ2-3, with 13 nucleotides matching TRBD2. Germline V CDR1 and CDR2: SGHNT, YYREEE (reference sequence). V shed 2 bases, J shed 0 bases, and the junction held 0 bases outside the gene matches. The CDR3 has 16 residues. The DNA of the CDR3 is TGTGCCAGCAGCTTACTAGCGGGGGGGAGCACAGATACGCAGTATTTT. It is translated as CASSLLAGGSTDTQYF. Drawing the rest from reference TRBV5-4 and TRBJ2-3, the complete variable domain is ETGVTQSPTHLIKTRGQQVTLRCSSQSGHNTVSWYQQALGQGPQFIFQYYREEENGRGNFPPRFSGLQFPNYSSELNVNALELDDSALYLCASSLLAGGSTDTQYFGPGTRLTVL.

This rearrangement joins TRBV5-1 to TRBJ2-1; 9 bases fit TRBD1. V lost 4 bases and J lost 5; bases outside the gene matches: 4. From germline, CDR1 is SGHRS and CDR2 YFSETQ. The CDR3 runs 14 residues. CDR3 nucleotides: TGCGCCAGCAGCCTCGGGACAGGGAACAATGAGCAGTTCTTC. It yields the protein CASSLGTGNNEQFF.

The genes are TRBV2 and TRBJ2-1; D perhaps matches TRBD2 (5 bases). Looked up from germline, CDR1 is SNHLY and CDR2 is FYNNEI. Deletions cut 5 bases from V and 7 bases from J, with 9 bases between. This CDR3 region has 12 residues. CDR3 residues: CASSRLANEQFF. Written as DNA, the CDR3 is TGTGCCAGCAGTCGGCTAGCTAATGAGCAGTTCTTC.

The V and J genes are TRBV7-9 and TRBJ1-1; 11 bases match TRBD1. This CDR3 has 14 amino acids. The J segment lost 7 bases and the V segment lost 3 bases, leaving 4 bases of the junction unmatched. The V gene's germline CDR1 is SEHNR and CDR2 FQNEAQ (reference sequence). This CDR3 is CASSLWTGGDEAFF. In nucleotides, the CDR3 is TGTGCCAGCAGCTTGTGGACAGGGGGCGATGAAGCTTTCTTT.

The chain recombines TRBV3-1 (or the pseudogene TRBV3-2) with TRBJ1-2, with D unclear. The CDR3 runs to 13 residues. CDR1 is LGHDT and CDR2 is YNNKEL in the germline V gene (reference sequence). The V end lost 3 bases, the J end lost 6 bases, and 11 bases lay between the germline ends. The DNA of the CDR3 is TGTGCCAGCAGCCACTGGGAGTCGGATGGCTACACCTTC. Encoded protein: CASSHWESDGYTF.

The chain recombines TRBV6-5 with TRBJ2-7, with 7 bases identical to TRBD2. With V trimmed by 6 bases and J by 0 bases, 5 bases remained unmatched. From germline, CDR1 is MNHEY and CDR2 SVGAGI. This CDR3 has 14 amino acids. In DNA, the CDR3 is TGTGCCAGCAGCGACGGGGGGTACTCCTACGAGCAGTACTTC. The encoded protein is CASSDGGYSYEQYF.

The CDR3 DNA reads as TGTGCCAGCAGACAGGGGTTGGGCTACAATGAGCAGTTCTTC. It translates to CASRQGLGYNEQFF. The chain links TRBV2 to TRBJ2-1; 7 bases align to TRBD1. CDR1 and CDR2 from the germline V gene are SNHLY and FYNNEI. This CDR3 is built from 14 residues. The J segment lost 3 bases and the V segment lost 6 bases, leaving 5 bases of the junction unmatched.

V gene TRBV20-1 combines with J gene TRBJ1-1; D is unclear. This CDR3 has 12 amino acids. Trimming pared 3 bases from V and 8 bases from J, leaving 13 bases between. Germline loops: CDR1 DFQATT, CDR2 SNEGSKA (reference sequence). The CDR3 loop reads CSASTDSGEAFF. The CDR3 DNA sequence: TGCAGTGCTAGTACCGACTCGGGGGAAGCTTTCTTT.

The CDR3 bases are TGTGCCAGCAGCTTGACAGGGGTCAGAAACACCATATATTTT. Translation gives CASSLTGVRNTIYF. The chain links TRBV5-5 to TRBJ1-3, with TRBD1 identical over 7 bases. The CDR3 has 14 residues. Trimming cost V 1 base and J 5 bases; bases outside gene matches: 3. CDR1 is SGHKS, CDR2 YYEKEE, per germline (reference sequence).

This rearrangement joins TRBV5-1 to TRBJ1-1, with D unresolved. Germline assignment: CDR1 SGHRS and CDR2 YFSETQ. This CDR3 region has 14 residues. V gave up 2 bases and J gave up 2 bases, with 10 bases separating them. The CDR3 DNA reads as TGCGCCAGCAGCTTTTCGGGGTTCAACACTGAAGCTTTCTTT. It encodes CASSFSGFNTEAFF.

This chain links TRBV7-2 with TRBJ1-1, with D uncertain. Trimming removed 5 bases at V and 1 base at J, with 8 bases between. This CDR3 contains 13 residues. CDR1 is SGHTA, CDR2 FQGNSA, per germline. CDR3 residues: CASSRAGNTEAFF. CDR3 DNA sequence: TGTGCCAGCAGCAGGGCGGGGAACACTGAAGCTTTCTTT.

This sequence joins TRBV19 and TRBJ2-1; D might be TRBD2 (6 bases). Trimming cost V 10 bases and J 7 bases, with 17 bases left between them. CDR3 length: 13 amino acids. Germline loops: CDR1 LNHDA, CDR2 SQIVND (reference sequence). The CDR3 region is CATLRGGGNEQFF. DNA for the CDR3: TGTGCCACCCTAAGGGGTGGGGGGAATGAGCAGTTCTTC.

The genes are TRBV2 and TRBJ2-1, with a weak D call TRBD1 (5 bases). V was shortened by 7 bases and J by 1 base, with 5 bases between the two germline ends. This CDR3 is built from 12 residues. Germline loops: CDR1 SNHLY, CDR2 FYNNEI. The CDR3 protein is CASKGSYNEQFF. The CDR3 DNA sequence: TGTGCCAGCAAGGGGTCCTACAATGAGCAGTTCTTC.

This chain connects TRBV7-9 to TRBJ2-7; D not certain. V lost 1 base and J lost 3, with 13 bases in between. This CDR3 comprises 15 residues. CDR1 and CDR2 (germline): SEHNR, FQNEAQ (reference sequence). The CDR3, as DNA: TGTGCCAGCAGCTTAGGGGCTCTCCTGATCTACGAGCAGTACTTC. Protein: CASSLGALLIYEQYF.

In DNA form, the CDR3 reads TGTGCCAGCATCCGAGACAGGACCAGCACAGATACGCAGTATTTT. Encoded protein: CASIRDRTSTDTQYF. This sequence joins TRBV6-5 and TRBJ2-3; D may be TRBD1 (6 bases). V lost 7 bases to trimming and J lost 0 bases, with 14 bases between them. This CDR3 comprises 15 residues. Germline loops: CDR1 MNHEY, CDR2 SVGAGI.

The chain couples TRBV5-6 to TRBJ2-5; D not resolved. CDR1 is SGHDT, CDR2 YYEEEE, per germline. CDR3 length: 15 amino acids. The V and J ends lost 4 bases and 1 base respectively, with 14 bases between them. CDR3 nucleotides: TGTGCCAGCAGCCCCCTCGACACATTCCAAGAGACCCAGTACTTC. It yields the protein CASSPLDTFQETQYF.

V and J are TRBV3-1 (or the pseudogene TRBV3-2) and TRBJ1-3; possibly TRBD1 for D (5 bases). The V and J ends lost 1 base and 3 bases respectively, with 10 bases between them. The CDR3 runs 15 residues. From germline, CDR1 is LGHDT and CDR2 YNNKEL (reference sequence). The CDR3 DNA is TGTGCCAGCAGCCAAGGTATGACAGATGGAAACACCATATATTTT. This gives the protein CASSQGMTDGNTIYF.

The chain couples TRBV3-1 (or the pseudogene TRBV3-2) to TRBJ2-2, with D unclear. The CDR3 loop spans 14 amino acids. Germline V lookup: CDR1 LGHDT, CDR2 YNNKEL (reference sequence). V was clipped by 3 bases and J by 6 bases, with 11 bases between them. The CDR3 DNA is TGTGCCAGCAGCCATAGAGCGCCTCCCGGGGAGCTGTTTTTT. Its protein is CASSHRAPPGELFF.

The V gene is TRBV7-2, the J gene TRBJ2-5, with 11 bases identical to TRBD2. V was pared by 1 base and J by 2 bases, with 3 bases of the junction left unmatched. Germline V gives CDR1 SGHTA, CDR2 FQGNSA. CDR3 length: 16 residues. The CDR3 loop reads CASSLVGLAAQETQYF. The CDR3 nucleotides read TGTGCCAGCAGCTTAGTGGGACTAGCGGCGCAAGAGACCCAGTACTTC.

This rearrangement joins TRBV4-1 to TRBJ2-4; no clear D. This CDR3 contains 16 residues. Germline CDR1 is MGHRA and CDR2 is YSYEKL. The V end lost 3 bases, the J end lost 0 bases, and 12 bases lay between the germline ends. In DNA, the CDR3 is TGCGCCAGCAGCCAGGCCTTGGTCTTAGCCAAAAACATTCAGTACTTC. Its translation is CASSQALVLAKNIQYF.

The V call is TRBV10-1, the J call TRBJ2-1, with TRBD2 matching over 8 bases. Germline CDR1 is WNHNN and CDR2 is SYGVQD (reference sequence). V lost 6 bases to trimming and J lost 7 bases; unmatched junction nucleotides: 11. This CDR3 contains 15 residues. The CDR3 bases are TGCGCCAGCAGCCGAGCGGGGGAGGGGGGGAATGAGCAGTTCTTC. This translates into CASSRAGEGGNEQFF.

This clone was detected only once. This sequence joins TRBV19 and TRBJ2-5, with D uncertain. V lost 4 bases and J lost 5, with 23 bases in between. Germline lookup yields CDR1 LNHDA and CDR2 SQIVND (reference sequence). The CDR3 totals 17 residues. In nucleotides, the CDR3 is TGTGCCAGTAGTAAAAGCCCCTCCGACATGTCCCTGGAGACCCAGTACTTC. This translates into CASSKSPSDMSLETQYF.

V gene TRBV5-6 combines with J gene TRBJ1-2; TRBD1 matches at 10 bases. J was trimmed by 2 bases and V by 4 bases; bases with no gene match: 8. Germline CDR1 SGHDT, CDR2 YYEEEE. The CDR3 sequence is 16 residues long. The DNA for the CDR3 is TGTGCCAGCAGCCCCGACAGGGGGCGGTCGAACTATGGCTACACCTTC. Its translation is CASSPDRGRSNYGYTF.

The chain carries TRBV7-9 and TRBJ1-6; D is ambiguous. The germline V gene has CDR1 SEHNR and CDR2 FQNEAQ (reference sequence). V was trimmed by 5 bases and J by 7 bases, leaving 15 bases between them. CDR3 length: 15 amino acids. CDR3 nucleotides: TGTGCCAGCAGCCCGCGACGGGGTCAGAATTCACCCCTCCACTTT. Translated, it gives CASSPRRGQNSPLHF.

The chain couples TRBV9 to TRBJ2-3; 10 bases match TRBD2. Germline lookup yields CDR1 SGDLS and CDR2 YYNGEE. The CDR3 consists of 16 residues. Trimming took 7 bases from V and 4 from J; bases not matched to a gene: 12. CDR3 sequence (DNA): TGTGCCAGCGGACCCGGGACTAGCGTAGTGGCAGATACGCAGTATTTT. Its translation is CASGPGTSVVADTQYF. Variable domain in full (rest from reference TRBV9 and TRBJ2-3): DSGVTQTPKHLITATGQRVTLRCSPRSGDLSVYWYQQSLDQGLQFLIQYYNGEERAKGNILERFSAQQFPDLHSELNLSSLELGDSALYFCASGPGTSVVADTQYFGPGTRLTVL.

The chain links TRBV10-3 to TRBJ2-6; D call uncertain. The V and J ends lost 0 bases and 0 bases respectively, with 6 bases between them. Germline lookup yields CDR1 ENHRY and CDR2 SYGVKD. The CDR3 runs to 16 residues. The CDR3 loop is CAISESKASGANVLTF. CDR3 nucleotide sequence: TGTGCCATCAGTGAGTCAAAAGCCTCTGGGGCCAACGTCCTGACTTTC.

V and J are TRBV7-2 and TRBJ1-2; perhaps TRBD1 as D (6 bases). V was pared by 8 bases and J by 5 bases, with 12 bases between. Per germline, CDR1 SGHTA and CDR2 FQGNSA. The length of the CDR3 is 12 residues. CDR3 DNA: TGTGCCAGCTTAACAGGGTTATATGGCTACACCTTC. Its translation: CASLTGLYGYTF. Variable domain in full (rest from reference TRBV7-2 and TRBJ1-2): GAGVSQSPSNKVTEKGKDVELRCDPISGHTALYWYRQSLGQGLEFLIYFQGNSAPDKSGLPSDRFSAERTGGSVSTLTIQRTQQEDSAVYLCASLTGLYGYTFGSGTRLTVV.